This T cell receptor (beta chain) was observed in a study of shared clonotypes between healthy human individuals. On the study more broadly: Those who served as donors were a couple of women and three men between the ages of 18 and 49.

Overall study findings and caveats: Sharing across four donors was seen in 4% to 5.5% of naive CD4 clonotypes. The study's rarefaction showed incomplete sorted-subset sequencing despite large depth.

A word on this clone: Its antigen is unknown. Within the sample, other DNA sequences also encode this same CDR3.

TCRdb's copy holds only in-frame clones and misses some; the assay was immunoSEQ multiplex PCR. The sample contains some 2,400,000 clones, approximately 96% of which appear only once. The V end was cut by 0 bases, the J end by 3 bases, with 3 bases between. CDR3 length: 13 residues. Germline CDR1 is LNHNV and CDR2 is YYDKDF (reference sequence). The chain joins TRBV15 to TRBJ1-5; D is undetermined. The sample comprised naive CD4+ T cells sorted from blood. Indicated subset: CD45RA+ positively selected. The TCR was taken from a young man in good health. DNA of the CDR3: TGTGCCACCAGCAGAGAAACCAATCAGCCCCAGCATTTT. This translates into CATSRETNQPQHF.